Shown below are 3 T cell receptor beta chains from a single sample sequenced in a study of a mutant IDH1 vaccine in newly diagnosed glioma. Sequenced by immunoSEQ multiplex PCR; TCRdb stores in-frame clones only, minus some. Altogether tens of thousands of clones are present, approximately 88% being singletons, with the ten largest covering roughly 9.5%. Specified time point: week 11, during vaccination. Topical imiquimod was applied with each vaccine dose, which held 300 ug of mutant IDH1 20-mer peptide. These receptors have no identified antigens. Material: PBMCs, obtained from a glioma patient whose treatment included an IDH1 peptide vaccine. These receptors were obtained from a woman in her forties or fifties with glioma.

The chain is built from TRBV5-6 and TRBJ1-5; 7 bases match TRBD1. The CDR3 spans 16 residues. V shed 4 bases, J shed 5 bases, and the junction held 12 bases outside the gene matches. Per the germline V gene, CDR1 is SGHDT and CDR2 is YYEEEE. CDR3 coding DNA: TGTGCCAGCAGCCAGGGGGGCGGGACACCAGATCAGCCCCAGCATTTT. Amino acid sequence: CASSQGGGTPDQPQHF.

The rearrangement links TRBV6-4 to TRBJ1-2; a weak D match, TRBD1 (5 bases). CDR1 is MRHNA, CDR2 SNTAGT, per germline. The length of the CDR3 is 15 residues. The germline V and J ends were trimmed by 9 bases and 4 bases, with 21 bases remaining between them. The DNA for the CDR3 is TGTGCCAGAGAACTCGACAGAAAAACCGTCTATGGCTACACCTTC. Translated, it gives CARELDRKTVYGYTF.

The chain joins TRBV10-3 to TRBJ1-1; 7 nucleotides line up with TRBD1. This CDR3 has 12 residues. Germline loops: CDR1 ENHRY, CDR2 SYGVKD. V lost 7 bases, J lost 11 bases, and 10 bases stayed unmatched. CDR3 sequence reads: CAIMEGGERAFF. As DNA, the CDR3 is TGTGCCATCATGGAAGGGGGCGAACGTGCTTTCTTT.